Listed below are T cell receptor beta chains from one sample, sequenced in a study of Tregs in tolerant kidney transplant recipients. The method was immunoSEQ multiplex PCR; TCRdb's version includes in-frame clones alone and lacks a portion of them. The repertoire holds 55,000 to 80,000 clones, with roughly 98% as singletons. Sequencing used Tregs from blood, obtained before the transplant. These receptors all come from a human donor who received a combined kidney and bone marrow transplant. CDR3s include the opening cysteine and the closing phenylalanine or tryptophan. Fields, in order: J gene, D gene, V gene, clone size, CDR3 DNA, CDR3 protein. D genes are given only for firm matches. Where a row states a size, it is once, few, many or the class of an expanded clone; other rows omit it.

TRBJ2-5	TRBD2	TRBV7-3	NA	TGTGCCAGCAGCGCCAGGGGGAGGATAGCGGGAGTGGAGACCCAGTACTTC	CASSARGRIAGVETQYF
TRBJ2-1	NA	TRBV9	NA	TGTGCCAGCAGCGCCTCCGCAGGGGCCTACAATGAGCAGTTCTTC	CASSASAGAYNEQFF
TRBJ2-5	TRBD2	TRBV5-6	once	TGTGCCAGCAGCTTGGCCGGGATCGGCGGGAGAGGGACCCAGTACTTC	CASSLAGIGGRGTQYF
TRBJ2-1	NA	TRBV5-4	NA	TGTGCCAGCAGCTTTCCATCCAGGGATGAGCAGTTCTTC	CASSFPSRDEQFF
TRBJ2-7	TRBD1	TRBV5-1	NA	TGCGCCAGCAGCGCGGGACAGGTCTACGAGCAGTACTTC	CASSAGQVYEQYF
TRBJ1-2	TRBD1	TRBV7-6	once	TGTGCCAGCAGCCGGGGTGGGGACAGGGGGCCCGATGGCTACACCTTC	CASSRGGDRGPDGYTF
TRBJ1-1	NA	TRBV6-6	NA	TGTGCCAGCAGTCCCGAGGGGGTTGAGGACACTGAAGCTTTCTTT	CASSPEGVEDTEAFF
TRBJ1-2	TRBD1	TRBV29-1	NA	TGCAGCGCACGAGGGACAGGGCGTTATGGCTACACCTTC	CSARGTGRYGYTF
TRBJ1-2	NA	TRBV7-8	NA	TGTGCCAGCAGCTTAGACAGGTTGACCTATGGCTACACCTTC	CASSLDRLTYGYTF
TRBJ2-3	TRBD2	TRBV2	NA	TGTGCCAGTACGACTAGCGAATACACAGATACGCAGTATTTT	CASTTSEYTDTQYF
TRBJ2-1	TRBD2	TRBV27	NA	TGTGCCAGCAGTATCCGGACTAGCGGGAGGGCCCGGTCATATGAGCAGTTCTTC	CASSIRTSGRARSYEQFF
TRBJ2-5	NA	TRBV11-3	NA	TGTGCCAGCAGCTTTGGATCGGGAGTCAGGAGAAAGACCCAGTACTTC	CASSFGSGVRRKTQYF
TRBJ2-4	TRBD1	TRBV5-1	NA	TGCGCCAGCAGCTTGGGCGACAGGGGGTATGGGTTTCAGTACTTC	CASSLGDRGYGFQYF
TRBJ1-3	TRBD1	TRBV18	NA	TGTGCCAGCTCAGGGACAGGCGGAAACACCATATATTTT	CASSGTGGNTIYF
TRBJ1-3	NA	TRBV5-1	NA	TGCGCCAGCAGCTTGTATCCAACAGGGAATCCCCCGGCTGGAAACACCATATATTTT	CASSLYPTGNPPAGNTIYF
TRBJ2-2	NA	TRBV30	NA	TGTGCCTGGAGTGTTCAGTCCACCGGGGAGCTGTTTTTT	CAWSVQSTGELFF
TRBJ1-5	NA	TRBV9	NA	TGTGCCAGCAGCTCCACCCCAAGACGGGATCAGGGCAATCAGCCCCAGCATTTT	CASSSTPRRDQGNQPQHF
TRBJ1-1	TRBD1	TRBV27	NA	TGTGCCAGCAGTTCACAGGGGCCTAGGGAAGCTTTCTTT	CASSSQGPREAFF
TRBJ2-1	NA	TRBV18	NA	TGTGCCAGCTCACCCTCGGGACTCCAGAATGAGCAGTTCTTC	CASSPSGLQNEQFF
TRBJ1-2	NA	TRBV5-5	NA	TGTGCCAGCAGCTCCAACCCAGGGAACTATGGCTACACCTTC	CASSSNPGNYGYTF
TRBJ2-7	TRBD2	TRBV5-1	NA	TGCGCCAGCAGGCCCCGGGAGGGGGGGTACGAGCAGTACTTC	CASRPREGGYEQYF
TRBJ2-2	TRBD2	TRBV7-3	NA	TGTGCCAGCAGCTTAACGCTAGCGGGCACCGGGGAGCTGTTTTTT	CASSLTLAGTGELFF
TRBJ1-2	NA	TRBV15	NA	TGTGCCACCAGCTATGAACAGGGTGCAGGTGGCTACACCTTC	CATSYEQGAGGYTF
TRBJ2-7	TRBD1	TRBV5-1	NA	TGCGCCAGCAAGGGGGCAGTCGAGCAGTACTTC	CASKGAVEQYF
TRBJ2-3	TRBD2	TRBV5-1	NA	TGCGCCAGCAGCTTGGCTGGGACTAGCGGGGGGGCAGAAGATACGCAGTATTTT	CASSLAGTSGGAEDTQYF
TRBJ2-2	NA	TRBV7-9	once	TGTGCCAGCAGCTTGTCGGAGTGGGGGCTGACCGGGGAGCTGTTTTTT	CASSLSEWGLTGELFF
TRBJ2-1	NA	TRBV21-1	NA	TGTGCCAGCAGCAAAAGTCCCGGGACAGGGAATGAGCAGTTCTTC	CASSKSPGTGNEQFF
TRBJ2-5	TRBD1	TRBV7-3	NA	TGTGCCAGCAGCCGAGGGACAGAAGAGACCCAGTACTTC	CASSRGTEETQYF
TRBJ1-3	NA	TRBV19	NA	TGTGCCAGTAGTAAGCCGATCTCGATCCTCTCTGGAAACACCATATATTTT	CASSKPISILSGNTIYF
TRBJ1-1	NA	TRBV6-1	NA	TGTGCCAGCAGCCCCAGGCTCTACAACACTGAAGCTTTCTTT	CASSPRLYNTEAFF
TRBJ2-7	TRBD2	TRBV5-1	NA	TGCGCCAGCAGCTTGGGAGCGGGGGATCTCTCCTACGAGCAGTACTTC	CASSLGAGDLSYEQYF
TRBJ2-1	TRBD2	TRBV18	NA	TGTGCCAGCTCCCCTATAGCGGGAGGCAGACTATACAATGAGCAGTTCTTC	CASSPIAGGRLYNEQFF
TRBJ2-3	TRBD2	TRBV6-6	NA	TGTGCCAGCAGTTACCGGGGAGGGAGGACAGATACGCAGTATTTT	CASSYRGGRTDTQYF
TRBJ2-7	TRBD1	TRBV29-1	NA	TGCAGCGTCAAAACCAGACAGGGGGGTATAATCTCCTACGAGCAGTACTTC	CSVKTRQGGIISYEQYF
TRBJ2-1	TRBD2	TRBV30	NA	TGTGCCTGGAGTGTCTCCCTAGATAGCCTAGCGGGACATGAGCAGTTCTTC	CAWSVSLDSLAGHEQFF
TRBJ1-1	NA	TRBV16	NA	TGTGCCAGCAGCCAATCGGGTTCAGGGTTGACTGAAGCTTTCTTT	CASSQSGSGLTEAFF
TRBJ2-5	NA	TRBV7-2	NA	TGTGCCAGCAGTGCATCGCAGGTTCAAGAGACCCAGTACTTC	CASSASQVQETQYF
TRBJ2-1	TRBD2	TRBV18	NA	TGTGCCAGCTCATCCGGTGGCGGGAGTTACAATGAGCAGTTCTTC	CASSSGGGSYNEQFF
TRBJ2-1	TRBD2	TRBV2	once	TGTGCCAGCAGTGATATCTCCGCGGGAGGGCCCGGGCAGTTCTTC	CASSDISAGGPGQFF
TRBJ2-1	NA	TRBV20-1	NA	TGCAGTGCTGCCAGGGTCCCTGAGCAGTTCTTC	CSAARVPEQFF
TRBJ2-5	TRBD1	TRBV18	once	TGTGCCAGCTCACCTACCTCAACTTCAGGGGGTCAAGAGACCCAGTACTTC	CASSPTSTSGGQETQYF
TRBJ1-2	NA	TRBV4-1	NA	TGCGCCAGCAGCCAAGTTTGGAGTAATAACTATGGCTACACCTTC	CASSQVWSNNYGYTF
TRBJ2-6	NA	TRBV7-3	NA	TGTGCCAGCAGCTTAGGGGCCGGGGCCAACGTCCTGACTTTC	CASSLGAGANVLTF
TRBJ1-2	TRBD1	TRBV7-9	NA	TGTGCCAGCAGCCCTACAGGGGGGTATGGCTACACCTTC	CASSPTGGYGYTF
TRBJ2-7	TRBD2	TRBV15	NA	TGTGCCACCAGCAGAATAGCGGGGGCAGTCCGCTACGAGCAGTACTTC	CATSRIAGAVRYEQYF
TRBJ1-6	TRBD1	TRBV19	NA	TGTGCCAGTAGTATACTTGACAGGGGGGATTCACCCCTCCACTTT	CASSILDRGDSPLHF
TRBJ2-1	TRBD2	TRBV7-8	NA	TGTGCCAGCAGCTTAAGAGCTAGCGGGAGAGTTTACAATGAGCAGTTCTTC	CASSLRASGRVYNEQFF
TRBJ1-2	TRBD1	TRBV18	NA	TGTGCCAGCTCACCACCTCGGACAGGTCTTTACTTCTATGGCTACACCTTC	CASSPPRTGLYFYGYTF
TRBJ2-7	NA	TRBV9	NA	TGTGCCAGCAGCGTAGTCGCCGCGGGGGAGCAGTACTTC	CASSVVAAGEQYF
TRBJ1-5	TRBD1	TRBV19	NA	TGTGCCAGTAGCTCCACAGGGGGAAGTCAGCCCCAGCATTTT	CASSSTGGSQPQHF
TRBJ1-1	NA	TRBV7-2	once	TGTGCCAGCAGCTCACTACAGGGTTACACTGAAGCTTTCTTT	CASSSLQGYTEAFF
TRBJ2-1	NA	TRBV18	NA	TGTGCCAGCTCACCAAATACGGGAGCTTCCTACAATGAGCAGTTCTTC	CASSPNTGASYNEQFF
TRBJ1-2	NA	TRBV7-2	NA	TGTGCCAGCAGAGAAACGGGGGATTCTGGCTACACCTTC	CASRETGDSGYTF
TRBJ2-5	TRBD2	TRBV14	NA	TGTGCCAGCAGCCCTTACTCTAGCGGGAGGGCGATACCCCAGTACTTC	CASSPYSSGRAIPQYF
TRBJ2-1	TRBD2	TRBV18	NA	TGTGCCAGCTCACCTGGACTAGCGGGGGGGAATGAGCAGTTCTTC	CASSPGLAGGNEQFF
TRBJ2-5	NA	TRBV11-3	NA	TGTGCCAGCAGCTTAGACTCTCGAGAGACCCAGTACTTC	CASSLDSRETQYF
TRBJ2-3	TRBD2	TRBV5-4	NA	TGTGCCAGCAGACTGGGACTAGCGGGGGGAACAGATACGCAGTATTTT	CASRLGLAGGTDTQYF
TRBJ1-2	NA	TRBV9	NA	TGTGCCAGCAGCGTAAGTCTTAGGGGGAGCTATGGCTACACCTTC	CASSVSLRGSYGYTF
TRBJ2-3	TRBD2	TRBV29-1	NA	TGCAGCGTTCCTAGCGGGGCAACAGATACGCAGTATTTT	CSVPSGATDTQYF